The entry below describes one T cell receptor (beta chain). Its specificity is unknown. The source of the sample is a study of T cell responses to AZD1222 COVID-19 vaccine. Study outcomes and limitations: Repertoires were obtained solely post-peak T cell response. Clonal diversity was possibly underestimated, and the donors were mostly white British, with more females.

The CDR3 length is 15 residues. CDR1 is GTSNPN and CDR2 is SVGIG in the germline V gene (reference sequence). V was clipped by 4 bases and J by 4 bases, with 19 bases between them. The protocol was immunoSEQ multiplex PCR, while the TCRdb copy is restricted to in-frame clones and leaves out a portion. The table records 100,000 to 150,000 clones, about 94% of them present only once. This chain connects TRBV30 to TRBJ1-2; D not certain. The receptor comes from an adult in good health. This sample comprised peripheral blood, obtained on day 0 of AZD1222 vaccination. This CDR3 is CAWISRGRRTYGYTF. The CDR3 coding sequence is TGTGCCTGGATCTCCCGAGGCAGGAGGACCTATGGCTACACCTTC. The whole variable domain, filled in from reference TRBV30 and TRBJ1-2, reads SQTIHQWPATLVQPVGSPLSLECTVEGTSNPNLYWYRQAAGRGLQLLFYSVGIGQISSEVPQNLSASRPQDRQFILSSKKLLLSDSGFYLCAWISRGRRTYGYTFGSGTRLTVV.